Listed here are 23 T cell receptor beta chains from one sample, sequenced in a study of blood T cell repertoires in COVID-19. Using immunoSEQ multiplex PCR, the repertoire was profiled, and TCRdb retains in-frame clones only, with some absent. The sample includes hundreds of thousands of clones, roughly 89% of them seen just once. Sequenced: peripheral blood. The origin of the receptors is a young woman with acute or convalescent COVID-19.

This rearrangement joins TRBV30 to TRBJ1-5, with 9 bases matching TRBD1. Unmatched junction bases numbered 8, after V lost 1 base and J lost 1 base. The germline gives CDR1 GTSNPN, CDR2 SVGIG (reference sequence). CDR3 length equals 17 residues. The CDR3 region has the DNA TGTGCCTGGAGTGAAGGGAGGACAGGGGAGAGCAATCAGCCCCAGCATTTT. This translates into CAWSEGRTGESNQPQHF.

This sequence joins TRBV6-2 or TRBV6-3 and TRBJ2-3; D gene uncertain. This CDR3 is 13 amino acids long. Trimming took 5 bases from V and 9 from J, leaving 15 bases between them. Germline V gives CDR1 MNHEY, CDR2 SVGEGT. CDR3 sequence reads: CASSRPPSQTQYF. The CDR3 nucleotides are TGTGCCAGCAGTCGTCCCCCGTCACAAACGCAGTATTTT.

This clone turned up a few times. V and J are TRBV15 and TRBJ1-2; 8 bases match TRBD1. The CDR3 runs to 13 residues. CDR1 is LNHNV and CDR2 is YYDKDF in the germline V gene (reference sequence). The trim removed 4 bases at V and 8 bases at J, leaving 6 bases unmatched. The CDR3 nucleotides are TGTGCCACCAGCACAGGGGGCGTTGGGGGCTACACCTTC. Protein sequence: CATSTGGVGGYTF.

J is TRBJ2-4 and V is TRBV25-1, with D tentatively TRBD1 (5 bases). The CDR3 length is 12 residues. The ends were cut back, 3 bases at V and 7 bases at J, with 7 bases in the middle. The germline V gene encodes CDR1 MGHDK and CDR2 SYGVNS. This CDR3 reads CASSDAGNIQYF. CDR3 nucleotide sequence: TGTGCCAGCAGTGATGCAGGGAACATTCAGTACTTC.

The J gene is TRBJ2-5, the V gene TRBV3-1 (or the pseudogene TRBV3-2); 10 nucleotides match TRBD2. Looked up from germline, CDR1 is LGHDT and CDR2 is YNNKEL (reference sequence). The CDR3 runs 16 residues. With V trimmed by 3 bases and J by 2 bases, 6 bases remained unmatched. DNA of the CDR3: TGTGCCAGCAGCCACACTAGCGGGGACTTTCAAGAGACCCAGTACTTC. Translated: CASSHTSGDFQETQYF.

As DNA, the CDR3 is TGCAGCGTTGAGCTAATGGGACAGGGGGCGGTATACGAGCAGTACTTC. This translates into CSVELMGQGAVYEQYF. V usage is TRBV29-1 and J usage is TRBJ2-7, with TRBD1 matching over 12 bases. The CDR3 length is 16 residues. CDR1 is SQVTM, CDR2 ANQGSEA, per germline. The V segment lost 3 bases and the J segment 4 bases; nucleotides outside the gene matches: 10.

The chain's CDR3 is CASTHGGGTYNEQFF. CDR3 bases: TGTGCCAGCACCCACGGGGGGGGAACCTACAATGAGCAGTTCTTC. The chain couples TRBV9 to TRBJ2-1, with 8 bases lining up with TRBD2. The CDR3 consists of 15 residues. Germline V gene lookup returns CDR1 SGDLS and CDR2 YYNGEE. V shed 6 bases, J shed 2 bases, and the junction held 7 bases outside the gene matches. The full variable domain, its missing parts supplied by reference TRBV9 and TRBJ2-1, is DSGVTQTPKHLITATGQRVTLRCSPRSGDLSVYWYQQSLDQGLQFLIQYYNGEERAKGNILERFSAQQFPDLHSELNLSSLELGDSALYFCASTHGGGTYNEQFFGPGTRLTVL.

CDR3 sequence reads: CASSRLGQGSWGELFF. CDR3 nucleotides: TGTGCCAGCAGCCGGTTGGGACAGGGGAGCTGGGGGGAGCTGTTTTTT. The rearrangement uses TRBV7-3 and TRBJ2-2, with 10 bases matching TRBD1. CDR1 and CDR2 from the germline V gene are SGHTA and FQGTGA. The CDR3 spans 16 residues. V lost 5 bases to trimming and J lost 8 bases; unmatched junction nucleotides: 11.

The genes are TRBV6-5 and TRBJ2-5; no clear D gene. CDR3 length: 13 residues. Germline CDR1 and CDR2: MNHEY and SVGAGI. Trimming cost V 6 bases and J 5 bases, with 13 bases left between them. CDR3 in amino acids: CASREQASETQYF. CDR3 sequence (DNA): TGTGCCAGCAGGGAGCAAGCGTCGGAGACCCAGTACTTC.

CDR3 amino acids: CASSPNRAIGSGYTF. The CDR3 region has the DNA TGTGCCAGCAGCCCAAACCGGGCTATAGGGAGTGGCTACACCTTC. The V gene is TRBV2, the J gene TRBJ1-2; the D is unclear. V was pared by 6 bases and J by 7 bases, with 21 bases between. The CDR3 spans 15 residues. The germline CDR1 and CDR2 sequences are SNHLY and FYNNEI.

Details on this clone: Other DNA sequences in this sample translate to the same CDR3. This chain joins TRBV7-9 and TRBJ2-2; D ambiguous. Germline CDR1 reads SEHNR; CDR2 reads FQNEAQ (reference sequence). The CDR3 totals 14 residues. Between the trimmed V and J ends, which lost 3 bases and 4 bases, there was a span of 9 bases. Here the CDR3 DNA reads TGTGCCAGCAGCTTTCCGGGTCGCACCGGGGAGCTGTTTTTT. Its translation is CASSFPGRTGELFF.

V usage is TRBV5-4 and J usage is TRBJ2-2; tentative D call: TRBD2 (5 bases). Germline V gene data show CDR1 as SGHNT and CDR2 as YYREEE (reference sequence). The CDR3 runs to 14 residues. Trimming cost V 1 base and J 6 bases, with 10 bases left between them. The CDR3 DNA follows: TGTGCCAGCAGCTTGATCCGGGAATCCGGGGAGCTGTTTTTT. Its protein product is CASSLIRESGELFF.

The genes are TRBV18 and TRBJ1-2; D might be TRBD1 (5 bases). Trimming shortened V by 5 bases and J by 0 bases, and 13 bases separated the two germline ends. There are 15 residues in the CDR3. CDR1 and CDR2 from the germline V gene are KGHSH and LQKENI. The CDR3 DNA is TGTGCCAGCTCATCGGGGACGGGAGCTAACTATGGCTACACCTTC. The encoded protein is CASSSGTGANYGYTF.

The chain carries TRBV27 and TRBJ2-5; 9 bases line up with TRBD2. The germline V gene has CDR1 MNHEY and CDR2 SMNVEV (reference sequence). This CDR3 is built from 16 residues. Trimming took 3 bases from V and 1 from J; bases not matched to a gene: 6. CDR3 region: CASSLIGSGGQETQYF. In nucleotides, the CDR3 is TGTGCCAGCAGTTTGATTGGTAGCGGGGGCCAAGAGACCCAGTACTTC.

This sequence joins TRBV2 and TRBJ1-1, with D possibly matching TRBD1 (6 bases). In germline, CDR1 is SNHLY, CDR2 FYNNEI. V lost 1 base and J lost 6, with 12 bases in between. The CDR3 runs to 14 residues. The CDR3 region is CASSEVGGGAEAFF. Here the CDR3 DNA reads TGTGCCAGCAGTGAAGTGGGGGGGGGCGCTGAAGCTTTCTTT.

V usage is TRBV5-5 and J usage is TRBJ2-3; TRBD2 is a possible D gene (6 bases). The germline V gene has CDR1 SGHKS and CDR2 YYEKEE (reference sequence). Trimming cost V 4 bases and J 0 bases, with 15 bases left between them. The CDR3 loop spans 16 amino acids. CDR3 bases: TGTGCCAGCAGCCCCGGCCTAGCGTGGAGCACAGATACGCAGTATTTT. It is translated as CASSPGLAWSTDTQYF.

The chain couples TRBV7-2 to TRBJ2-3; 9 nucleotides agree with TRBD2. With 3 bases clipped from V and 6 bases from J, the junction kept 4 bases outside the gene matches. Per germline, CDR1 SGHTA and CDR2 FQGNSA. There are 14 residues in the CDR3. The CDR3 coding sequence is TGTGCCAGCAGCTTGGGACTAGCTTCGGATACGCAGTATTTT. As protein: CASSLGLASDTQYF.

The chain employs TRBV30 and TRBJ2-6, with a tentative D call TRBD2 (5 bases). Germline V gene sequence: CDR1 GTSNPN, CDR2 SVGIG (reference sequence). The CDR3 is 14 residues long. Trimming took off 5 bases at V and 0 bases at J, with 8 bases between the two ends. CDR3 amino acids: CAWGSISGANVLTF. The CDR3 DNA reads TGTGCCTGGGGGAGCATCTCTGGGGCCAACGTCCTGACTTTC.

This clone has only one observation. The rearrangement links TRBV7-9 to TRBJ1-4; maybe TRBD1 (5 bases). V lost 7 bases and J lost 9, with 24 bases in between. This CDR3 comprises 16 residues. CDR1 is SEHNR and CDR2 is FQNEAQ in the germline V gene (reference sequence). The CDR3 spells CASNDPQGGGEKKLFF. In DNA, the CDR3 is TGTGCCAGCAACGACCCTCAGGGTGGTGGCGAGAAAAAACTGTTTTTT.

This chain uses TRBV19 with TRBJ2-7; 10 bases are a match to TRBD1. The CDR3 consists of 14 residues. The ends lost 5 bases at V and 3 bases at J; junction bases unmatched: 4. Germline CDR1 reads LNHDA; CDR2 reads SQIVND (reference sequence). The CDR3 DNA reads TGTGCCAGTAGTTCCCGGGACAGGGGCTACGAGCAGTACTTC. This gives the protein CASSSRDRGYEQYF.

The chain uses TRBV10-3 and TRBJ2-5; 8 nucleotides agree with TRBD1. Germline V gene data show CDR1 as ENHRY and CDR2 as SYGVKD. Unmatched junction bases numbered 4, after V lost 2 bases and J lost 2 bases. There are 15 residues in the CDR3. For the CDR3, the DNA is TGTGCCATCAGTGAGACCCGGACAGGGCAAGAGACCCAGTACTTC. Amino acid sequence: CAISETRTGQETQYF.

This sequence joins TRBV2 and TRBJ2-7, with D tentatively TRBD2 (6 bases). CDR3 length equals 20 residues. Germline V CDR1 and CDR2: SNHLY, FYNNEI. V was pared by 3 bases and J by 3 bases, with 30 bases between. The CDR3 coding sequence is TGTGCCAGCAGTGAGACGCGGGAAGGTGCTTTAGGTTTGACTAACTACGAGCAGTACTTC. Its translation is CASSETREGALGLTNYEQYF. Based on the CDR3 plus reference TRBV2 and TRBJ2-7, the full variable domain is EPEVTQTPSHQVTQMGQEVILRCVPISNHLYFYWYRQILGQKVEFLVSFYNNEISEKSEIFDDQFSVERPDGSNFTLKIRSTKLEDSAMYFCASSETREGALGLTNYEQYFGPGTRLTVT.

This rearrangement joins TRBV9 to TRBJ1-4; D is perhaps TRBD1 (6 bases). CDR1 SGDLS and CDR2 YYNGEE come from the germline V gene. The CDR3 is made up of 17 amino acids. Trimming took 4 bases from V and 4 from J, leaving 20 bases between them. The CDR3 here is CASSPSGGGPYNEKLFF. The CDR3 DNA follows: TGTGCCAGCAGCCCGTCGGGAGGGGGTCCGTATAATGAAAAACTGTTTTTT. The variable domain in full, with the rest retrieved from reference TRBV9 and TRBJ1-4, is DSGVTQTPKHLITATGQRVTLRCSPRSGDLSVYWYQQSLDQGLQFLIQYYNGEERAKGNILERFSAQQFPDLHSELNLSSLELGDSALYFCASSPSGGGPYNEKLFFGSGTQLSVL.